Given below is one TCR beta chain in context. Its antigen remains unidentified. Profiled with immunoSEQ multiplex PCR; TCRdb holds only in-frame clones, not every one. The sample lists 30,000 to 40,000 clones, around 63% seen once, with 25% to 35% in the top ten. This sample was taken from a study of cytotoxic CD8 clonotypes in ibrutinib-treated CLL. Study-wide background: The cohort had around 10 relapsed/refractory and fewer than 16 treatment-naive patients, about 18 IGHV unmutated. After median about 71 months, roughly 15 stayed in remission, some 12 progressed; responses approximately 24 partial, 2 complete.

Per the germline V gene, CDR1 is MNHEY and CDR2 is SMNVEV (reference sequence). The V and J ends lost 2 bases and 1 base respectively, with 11 bases between them. This CDR3 is built from 15 residues. Overall study results and limits: A rise in clonality was seen at ibrutinib response, and a fall back toward baseline was seen at progression. Rare overall, public clonotypes shrank or held steady under therapy.

This sequence was found in a human donor with chronic lymphocytic leukemia. The input for sequencing was PBMCs, taken before ibrutinib treatment. The chain recombines TRBV27 with TRBJ2-5; the D gene is possibly TRBD1 (6 bases). The CDR3 protein is CASSLDRTFQETQYF. As DNA, the CDR3 is TGTGCCAGCAGTTTAGACAGGACGTTCCAAGAGACCCAGTACTTC.